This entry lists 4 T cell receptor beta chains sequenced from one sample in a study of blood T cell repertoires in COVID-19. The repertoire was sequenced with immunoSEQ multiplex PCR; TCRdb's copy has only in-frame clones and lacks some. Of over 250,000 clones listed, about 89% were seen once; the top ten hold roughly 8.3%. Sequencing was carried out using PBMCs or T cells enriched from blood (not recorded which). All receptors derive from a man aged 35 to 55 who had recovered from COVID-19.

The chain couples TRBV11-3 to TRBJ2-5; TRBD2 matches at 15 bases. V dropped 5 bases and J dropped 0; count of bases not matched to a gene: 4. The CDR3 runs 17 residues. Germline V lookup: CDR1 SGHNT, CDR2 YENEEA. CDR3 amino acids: CASSQGLAGGYQETQYF. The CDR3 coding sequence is TGTGCCAGCAGCCAGGGACTAGCGGGGGGATACCAAGAGACCCAGTACTTC.

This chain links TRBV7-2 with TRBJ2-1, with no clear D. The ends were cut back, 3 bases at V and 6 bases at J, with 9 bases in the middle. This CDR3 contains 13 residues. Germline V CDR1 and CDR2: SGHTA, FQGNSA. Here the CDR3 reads CASSFPPGNEQFF. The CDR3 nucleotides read TGTGCCAGCAGCTTCCCTCCGGGCAATGAGCAGTTCTTC. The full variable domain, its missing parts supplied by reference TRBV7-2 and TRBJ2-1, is GAGVSQSPSNKVTEKGKDVELRCDPISGHTALYWYRQSLGQGLEFLIYFQGNSAPDKSGLPSDRFSAERTGGSVSTLTIQRTQQEDSAVYLCASSFPPGNEQFFGPGTRLTVL.

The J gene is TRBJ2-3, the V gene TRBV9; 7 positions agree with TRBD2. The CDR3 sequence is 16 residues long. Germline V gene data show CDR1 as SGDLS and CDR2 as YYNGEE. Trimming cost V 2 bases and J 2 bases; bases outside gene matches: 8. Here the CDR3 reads CASSVQAGQNTDTQYF. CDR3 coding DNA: TGTGCCAGCAGCGTTCAAGCGGGGCAAAACACAGATACGCAGTATTTT.

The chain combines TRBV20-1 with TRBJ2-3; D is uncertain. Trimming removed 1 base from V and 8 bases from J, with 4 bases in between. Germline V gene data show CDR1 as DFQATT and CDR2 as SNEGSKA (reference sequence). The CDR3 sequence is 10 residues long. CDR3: CSARASTQYF. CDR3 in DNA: TGCAGTGCTAGAGCCAGTACGCAGTATTTT.